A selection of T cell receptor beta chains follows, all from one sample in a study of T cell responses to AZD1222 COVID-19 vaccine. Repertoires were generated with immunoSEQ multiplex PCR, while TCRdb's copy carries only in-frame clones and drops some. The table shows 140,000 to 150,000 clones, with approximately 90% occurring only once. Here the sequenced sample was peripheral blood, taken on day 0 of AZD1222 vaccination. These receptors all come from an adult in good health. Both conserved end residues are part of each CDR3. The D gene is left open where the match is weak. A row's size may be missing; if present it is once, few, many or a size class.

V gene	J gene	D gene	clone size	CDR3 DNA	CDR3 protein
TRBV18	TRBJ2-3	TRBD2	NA	TGTGCCAGCTCACGACGACTAGCGGATCTCACAGATACGCAGTATTTT	CASSRRLADLTDTQYF
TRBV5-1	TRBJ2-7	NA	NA	TGCGCCAGCAGCTGGGAAGGCGGCTACGAGCAGTACTTC	CASSWEGGYEQYF
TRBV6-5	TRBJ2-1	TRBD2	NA	TGTGCCAGCAGCGCGGGACTAGCGGATCATGAGCAGTTCTTC	CASSAGLADHEQFF
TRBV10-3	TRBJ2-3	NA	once	TGTGCCACGGGCAGTACAGATACGCAGTATTTT	CATGSTDTQYF
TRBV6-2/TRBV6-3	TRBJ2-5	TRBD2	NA	TGTGCCAGCAGTTACCCCGGACTAGCGGGGGTTGAGACCCAGTACTTC	CASSYPGLAGVETQYF
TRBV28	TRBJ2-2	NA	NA	TGTGCCATGGGACGGCGGAACACCGGGGAGCTGTTTTTT	CAMGRRNTGELFF
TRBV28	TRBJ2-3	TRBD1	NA	TGTGCCAGCAGTTTCACCGGGACAGACAGCACAGATACGCAGTATTTT	CASSFTGTDSTDTQYF
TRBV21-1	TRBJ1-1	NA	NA	NA	CASSKAPWGRGNTEAFF
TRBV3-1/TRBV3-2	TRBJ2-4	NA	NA	TGTGCCAGCAGCCCCCTAGCCAAAAACATTCAGTACTTC	CASSPLAKNIQYF
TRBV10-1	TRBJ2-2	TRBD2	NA	TGCGCCAGCAGTCAGAGAGCTAGCGGGGGTACCGGGGAGCTGTTTTTT	CASSQRASGGTGELFF
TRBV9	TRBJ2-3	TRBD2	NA	TGTGCCAGCAGCGTAAAGGTGGGAGCGGGGGCAAGCACAGATACGCAGTATTTT	CASSVKVGAGASTDTQYF
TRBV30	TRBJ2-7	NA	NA	TGTGCCTGGGGACCGGGACCCAAAGGTAGGTCCTACGAGCAGTACTTC	CAWGPGPKGRSYEQYF
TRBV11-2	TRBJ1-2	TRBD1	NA	TGTGCCAGCAGCTTAATCGGGACAGGGCTTGGCTACACCTTC	CASSLIGTGLGYTF
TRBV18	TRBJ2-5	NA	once	TGTGCCAGCTCACCACCACAGGGGGGGCAAGAGACCCAGTACTTC	CASSPPQGGQETQYF
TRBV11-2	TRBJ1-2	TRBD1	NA	TGTGCCAGCAGCTTAGTACCTGGGGACAGGGTATATGGCTACACCTTC	CASSLVPGDRVYGYTF
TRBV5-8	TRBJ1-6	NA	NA	TGTGCCAGCAGCGCAGGGCAGACCTATAATTCACCCCTCCACTTT	CASSAGQTYNSPLHF
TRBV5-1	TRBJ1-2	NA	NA	TGCGCCAGCAGCTTGGAGGTCGCGGGAAACCGTGGCTACACCTTC	CASSLEVAGNRGYTF
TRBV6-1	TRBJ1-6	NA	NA	TGTGCCAGCAGTGGGGGGACCGGGACATCGAATTCACCCCTCCACTTT	CASSGGTGTSNSPLHF
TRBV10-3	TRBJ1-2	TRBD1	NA	TGTGCCATCAGTGAGTCGTCCGGGACAGGGATCCACACCTTC	CAISESSGTGIHTF
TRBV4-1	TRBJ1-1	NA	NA	TGCGCCAGCAGCCAAAGGGGGGGGAACACTGAAGCTTTCTTT	CASSQRGGNTEAFF
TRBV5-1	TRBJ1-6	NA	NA	TGCGCCAGCAGCCGGGCGGGGCCCTATAATTCACCCCTCCACTTT	CASSRAGPYNSPLHF
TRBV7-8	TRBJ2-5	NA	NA	TGTGCCAGCAGCTTAACGGGGGCCGAGGATTTCCAACCGGGTCGAGAGACCCAGTACTTC	CASSLTGAEDFQPGRETQYF
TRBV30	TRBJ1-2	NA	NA	TGTGCCTGGATGGTTGGCTATGGCTACACCTTC	CAWMVGYGYTF
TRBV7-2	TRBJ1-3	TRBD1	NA	TGTGCCAGCAGCTCCTCTGGACAGGCAAACTCTGGAAACACCATATATTTT	CASSSSGQANSGNTIYF
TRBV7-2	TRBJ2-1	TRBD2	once	TGTGCCAGCAGCTTGATAGCGGGGGGGCATAATGAGCAGTTCTTC	CASSLIAGGHNEQFF
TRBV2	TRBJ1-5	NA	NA	TGTGCCAGCAGTCCCCCCGGGGGGGGTCAGCCCCAGCATTTT	CASSPPGGGQPQHF
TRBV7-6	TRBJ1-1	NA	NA	TGTGCCAGCAGCGCCCAAGGATCCTGGAACACTGAAGCTTTCTTT	CASSAQGSWNTEAFF
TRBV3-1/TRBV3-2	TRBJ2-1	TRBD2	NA	TGTGCCAGCAGCCCCGGGACTACTCCGCGGAATGAGCAGTTCTTC	CASSPGTTPRNEQFF